What follows are 25 T cell receptor beta chains derived from one specimen sequenced in a study of vaccination effects on CD4 cells after COVID-19 (dated by TCRdb to 2021 to 2024). The library was made by the immunoSEQ multiplex PCR assay. TCRdb stores this immuneACCESS table with in-frame sequences only. Part of the clones is absent; in the studies checked, under half of the shortfall reflects unresolved V genes, and no reason is known for the rest. This sample comprises some 27,000 clones, 70% to 75% of them detected only once. The top ten clonotypes cover about a tenth of the sample. The ViraFEST assay stimulated PBMC with viral peptide pools and then used TCR sequencing to identify antigen-specific CD4+ T cell clonotypes by expansion. After 10 days of culture, CD4+ T cells were isolated with the EasySep CD4+ T cell isolation kit. Each participant received two doses of an mRNA SARS-CoV-2 vaccine, either BNT162b2 or mRNA-1273.

No antigens are known for them. The sample was CD4+ T cells from PBMCs cultured with HCoV-NL63 spike peptides, taken after COVID-19 vaccination. The sample's cell subset or site, from its label and the paper: HCoV-NL63 spike overlapping peptide pool stimulation. The receptor source for this set is a human donor who received a COVID-19 vaccine.

V and J are TRBV27 and TRBJ1-5, with TRBD1 as a possible D gene (6 bases). V shed 2 bases and J shed 2 bases, with 13 bases lying between them. CDR1 and CDR2 from the germline V gene are MNHEY and SMNVEV (reference sequence). The CDR3 totals 16 residues. CDR3 region: CASSLSWAGGNQPQHF. The CDR3 DNA sequence: TGTGCCAGCAGTTTAAGCTGGGCAGGGGGCAATCAGCCCCAGCATTTT.

V gene TRBV6-5 combines with J gene TRBJ2-3, with D tentatively TRBD1 (6 bases). CDR1 and CDR2 from the germline V gene are MNHEY and SVGAGI. The V end lost 5 bases, the J end lost 2 bases, and 11 bases lay between the germline ends. This CDR3 has 14 amino acids. The CDR3 spells CASSPRDTTDTQYF. CDR3 nucleotide sequence: TGTGCCAGCAGTCCCCGGGACACCACAGATACGCAGTATTTT.

The chain employs TRBV5-1 and TRBJ1-2; the D gene is possibly TRBD1 (6 bases). The CDR3 loop spans 15 amino acids. Germline V gene data show CDR1 as SGHRS and CDR2 as YFSETQ. V shed 4 bases and J shed 3 bases, with 16 bases lying between them. DNA for the CDR3: TGCGCCAGCAGCCCACAGGGATTCGGTTACTATGGCTACACCTTC. It is translated as CASSPQGFGYYGYTF.

CDR3 in DNA: TGCGCCAGCAGCCAAGATCGAGCCACCTACCTAGCGGGGGGGACTATCACGCAGTATTTT. It translates to CASSQDRATYLAGGTITQYF. V usage is TRBV4-1 and J usage is TRBJ2-3; 12 positions agree with TRBD2. The junction had 19 bases not matched to a gene; V was cut back by 0 bases and J by 9 bases. Per the germline V gene, CDR1 is MGHRA and CDR2 is YSYEKL. There are 20 residues in the CDR3.

V and J are TRBV27 and TRBJ1-1; no firm D call. Germline V CDR1 and CDR2: MNHEY, SMNVEV (reference sequence). Trimming took 1 base from V and 0 from J, leaving 15 bases between them. The CDR3 covers 17 residues. CDR3 DNA sequence: TGTGCCAGCAGTTTATTCGGGAGGGCCGGGATGAACACTGAAGCTTTCTTT. Translation gives CASSLFGRAGMNTEAFF.

The gene calls are TRBV2 and TRBJ2-7; D not resolved. Trimming left V 6 bases short and J 3 bases short, with 6 bases between. Germline V lookup: CDR1 SNHLY, CDR2 FYNNEI. CDR3 size: 11 residues. The CDR3 sequence: CASSLNYEQYF. The CDR3 DNA reads TGTGCCAGCAGCCTCAACTACGAGCAGTACTTC.

The chain combines TRBV30 with TRBJ2-3; D remains ambiguous. Germline lookup yields CDR1 GTSNPN and CDR2 SVGIG (reference sequence). This CDR3 contains 12 residues. The V end was cut by 0 bases, the J end by 2 bases, with 3 bases between. CDR3 sequence reads: CAWSVVTDTQYF. The CDR3 bases are TGTGCCTGGAGTGTAGTCACAGATACGCAGTATTTT.

Here the CDR3 reads CASRGRTGEAFF. The CDR3 nucleotides read TGTGCCAGCAGGGGTCGTACCGGTGAAGCTTTCTTT. V is TRBV25-1 and J is TRBJ1-1, with D unclear. The germline V gene encodes CDR1 MGHDK and CDR2 SYGVNS. The ends were cut back, 6 bases at V and 7 bases at J, with 12 bases in the middle. The CDR3 length is 12 residues.

In its sample, this clone was seen once. This chain uses TRBV29-1 with TRBJ2-1, with D uncertain. V gave up 7 bases and J gave up 0 bases, with 10 bases separating them. Germline V gives CDR1 SQVTM, CDR2 ANQGSEA. CDR3 length: 13 amino acids. CDR3 sequence reads: CSANPNSYNEQFF. CDR3 nucleotide sequence: TGCAGCGCCAACCCAAACTCCTACAATGAGCAGTTCTTC.

DNA of the CDR3: TGCAGTGTTCGGGTCGGCTATGGCTACACCTTC. This sequence encodes CSVRVGYGYTF. The chain recombines TRBV20-1 with TRBJ1-2; D unresolved. Germline values: CDR1 DFQATT, CDR2 SNEGSKA (reference sequence). Between the trimmed V and J ends, which lost 7 bases and 4 bases, there was a span of 10 bases. This CDR3 contains 11 residues.

The chain recombines TRBV6-2 or TRBV6-3 with TRBJ2-1; D unclear. V was shortened by 5 bases and J by 3 bases, with 5 bases between the two germline ends. The CDR3 has 12 residues. Germline V CDR1 and CDR2: MNHEY, SVGEGT. The CDR3 protein is CASSNSYNEQFF. CDR3 sequence (DNA): TGTGCCAGCAGTAACAGCTACAATGAGCAGTTCTTC.

This clone was recorded once. J is TRBJ2-7 and V is TRBV7-9; the D gene is possibly TRBD1 (6 bases). Germline assignment: CDR1 SEHNR and CDR2 FQNEAQ (reference sequence). This CDR3 region has 14 residues. Trimming stripped 10 bases from V and 2 bases from J, with 18 bases between. The CDR3 DNA follows: TGTGCCATCCAACTCCAGGGGTCACCCTACGAGCAGTACTTC. This codes for CAIQLQGSPYEQYF.

J is TRBJ1-2 and V is TRBV2; D unresolved. The CDR3 spans 11 residues. V shed 8 bases and J shed 4 bases, with 8 bases lying between them. CDR1 and CDR2 (germline): SNHLY, FYNNEI. For the CDR3, the DNA is TGTGCCAGCGGAGAGCGCTATGGCTACACCTTC. It codes for CASGERYGYTF.

This clone was seen a handful of times. This chain connects TRBV29-1 to TRBJ1-2, with 8 bases aligning to TRBD1. V dropped 3 bases and J dropped 3; count of bases not matched to a gene: 9. This CDR3 is built from 15 residues. Germline V gene lookup returns CDR1 SQVTM and CDR2 ANQGSEA. In DNA, the CDR3 is TGCAGCGTTGATTCCGCAGGGGGCCTTTACTATGGCTACACCTTC. Protein: CSVDSAGGLYYGYTF.

The J gene is TRBJ2-1, the V gene TRBV29-1; the D gene is possibly TRBD2 (6 bases). Germline V lookup: CDR1 SQVTM, CDR2 ANQGSEA. V shed 8 bases and J shed 9 bases, with 14 bases lying between them. The CDR3 is 11 residues long. The CDR3: CSSTKGLEQFF. The CDR3 DNA follows: TGCAGCTCCACCAAGGGACTTGAGCAGTTCTTC.

The J gene is TRBJ2-6, the V gene TRBV6-1; 7 bases are shared with TRBD1. This CDR3 contains 15 residues. Germline-derived CDR1 and CDR2 are MNHNS and SASEGT. Trimming at V came to 3 bases and at J to 1 base, leaving 0 bases not matched to a gene. CDR3 residues: CASSDRGSGANVLTF. CDR3 sequence (DNA): TGTGCCAGCAGTGACAGGGGGTCTGGGGCCAACGTCCTGACTTTC.

The chain links TRBV9 to TRBJ2-6, with D possibly being TRBD1 or TRBD2 (6 bases each). The length of the CDR3 is 20 residues. The V and J ends lost 3 bases and 0 bases respectively, with 22 bases between them. Germline assignment: CDR1 SGDLS and CDR2 YYNGEE. This chain's CDR3 is CASSGSPAGQAFSGANVLTF. The CDR3 DNA is TGTGCCAGCAGCGGGAGTCCTGCGGGACAAGCTTTCTCTGGGGCCAACGTCCTGACTTTC.

V and J are TRBV21-1 and TRBJ2-7; the table names TRBD2, a call not compared with the DNA. TRBV21-1 is labeled a pseudogene. The CDR3 consists of 16 residues. The CDR3 region has the DNA TGTGCCAGCAGCGCCCCAGTAGCGGGAGATTCCTACGAGCAGTACTTC. Amino acid sequence: CASSAPVAGDSYEQYF.

The chain recombines TRBV10-3 with TRBJ2-7, with D perhaps matching TRBD1 or TRBD2 (5 bases each). Germline V gene data show CDR1 as ENHRY and CDR2 as SYGVKD. Trimming pared 10 bases from V and 0 bases from J, leaving 13 bases between. The CDR3 totals 13 residues. In DNA form, the CDR3 reads TGTGCCAGGGAGTTGGACAACTCCTACGAGCAGTACTTC. Amino acids: CARELDNSYEQYF.

This chain links TRBV6-4 with TRBJ1-2, with D perhaps TRBD1 (6 bases). Germline assignment: CDR1 MRHNA and CDR2 SNTAGT. CDR3 length: 14 residues. Trimming removed 7 bases from V and 2 bases from J, with 14 bases in between. CDR3 in DNA: TGTGCCAGCAACCTTGGGGGCGCAAACTATGGCTACACCTTC. Translation gives CASNLGGANYGYTF.

This clone was seen only once. V and J are TRBV30 and TRBJ2-7; 12 nucleotides align to TRBD2. Trimming at V came to 2 bases and at J to 9 bases, leaving 5 bases not matched to a gene. Germline-derived CDR1 and CDR2 are GTSNPN and SVGIG (reference sequence). The CDR3 loop spans 13 amino acids. The CDR3 DNA sequence: TGTGCCTGGAGTCTAGCGGGGGGGAACTGGCAGTACTTC. The encoded protein is CAWSLAGGNWQYF.

The V gene is TRBV7-8, the J gene TRBJ2-5; the match to TRBD1 covers 7 bases. V lost 5 bases and J lost 2; bases outside the gene matches: 5. CDR1 and CDR2 from the germline V gene are SGHVS and FQNEAQ. The CDR3 loop spans 14 amino acids. The CDR3 loop is CASSPGTVQETQYF. The DNA for the CDR3 is TGTGCCAGCAGCCCGGGGACAGTTCAAGAGACCCAGTACTTC. The entire variable domain, with the rest obtained from reference TRBV7-8 and TRBJ2-5, is as follows: GAGVSQSPRYKVAKRGQDVALRCDPISGHVSLFWYQQALGQGPEFLTYFQNEAQLDKSGLPSDRFFAERPEGSVSTLKIQRTQQEDSAVYLCASSPGTVQETQYFGPGTRLLVL.

In this sample, this clone turned up a few times. V gene TRBV12-3 or TRBV12-4 combines with J gene TRBJ1-2; 7 bases are a match to TRBD1. The CDR3 is made up of 13 amino acids. V shed 5 bases, J shed 5 bases, and the junction held 5 bases outside the gene matches. The CDR3 spells CASSNRGSYGYTF. The CDR3 DNA is TGTGCCAGCAGTAACAGGGGTTCATATGGCTACACCTTC.

The chain combines TRBV5-4 with TRBJ2-7; the match to TRBD2 covers 11 bases. The CDR3 extends over 15 amino acids. Germline CDR1 is SGHNT and CDR2 is YYREEE (reference sequence). The ends lost 4 bases at V and 2 bases at J; junction bases unmatched: 5. This chain's CDR3 is CASSPLAGETYEQYF. The CDR3, as DNA: TGTGCCAGCAGCCCACTAGCGGGGGAGACCTACGAGCAGTACTTC.

V is TRBV25-1 and J is TRBJ1-6; TRBD1 is a possible D gene (6 bases). V gave up 4 bases and J gave up 2 bases, with 9 bases separating them. The germline V gene encodes CDR1 MGHDK and CDR2 SYGVNS. There are 15 residues in the CDR3. The CDR3 DNA is TGTGCCAGCAGTGGGCGACAGGCCTATAATTCACCCCTCCACTTT. It encodes CASSGRQAYNSPLHF.